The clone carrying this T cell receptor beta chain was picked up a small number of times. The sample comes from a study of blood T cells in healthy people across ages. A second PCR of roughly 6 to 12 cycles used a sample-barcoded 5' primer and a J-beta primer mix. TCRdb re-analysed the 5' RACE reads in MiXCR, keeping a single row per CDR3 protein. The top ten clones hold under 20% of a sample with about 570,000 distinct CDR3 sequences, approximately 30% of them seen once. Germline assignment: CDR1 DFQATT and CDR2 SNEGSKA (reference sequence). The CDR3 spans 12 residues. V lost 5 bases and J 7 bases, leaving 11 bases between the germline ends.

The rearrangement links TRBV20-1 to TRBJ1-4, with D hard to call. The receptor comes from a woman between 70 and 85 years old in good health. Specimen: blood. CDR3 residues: CSAGQVSEKLFF. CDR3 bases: TGCAGTGCTGGGCAGGTCAGTGAAAAACTGTTTTTT.